This record covers a single T cell receptor beta chain. The time point is: blood 4 weeks post-SBRT, at nephrectomy. Treatment here: 15 Gy SBRT to primary tumor, nephrectomy 4 weeks later. The patient's renal cell carcinoma had clear cell pathology. The germline V and J ends were trimmed by 3 bases and 8 bases, with 14 bases remaining between them. The germline CDR1 and CDR2 sequences are LNHDA and SQIVND (reference sequence). The CDR3 is 14 residues long. The table came from immunoSEQ multiplex PCR; TCRdb's copy has only in-frame clones and leaves some out. The sample shows 150,000 to 200,000 clones, about 87% of them seen only once. The sample belongs to a study of radiation and T cells in renal cell carcinoma.

The chain combines TRBV19 with TRBJ2-1; D uncertain. Here the sequenced sample was blood, taken from a patient whose treatment included radiotherapy and nephrectomy. The clonotype was recovered from a woman aged 50 to 60 with renal cell carcinoma. The CDR3, as DNA: TGTGCCAGTAGTATGTTCCCCTCCTTGGATGAGCAGTTCTTC. Residues: CASSMFPSLDEQFF.